These T cell receptor beta chains were read from a single sample in a study of T cells in Graves' hyperthyroidism and ophthalmopathy. TCRdb passed the multiplex PCR reads through MiXCR, listing each CDR3 protein once. The table lists around 600,000 distinct CDR3 sequences, 14% of them singletons. The sequencing sample was made of blood. The origin of the receptors is a woman younger than 30 with Graves' ophthalmopathy. Both conserved end residues are part of each CDR3. D genes are given only for firm matches. Only part of the rows carry a size: once, few, many, or a class if the clone is expanded.

v_call,j_call,clone_size,d_call,cdr3_aa,cdr3_nt
TRBV30,TRBJ2-1,NA,TRBD1,CAGLTGNSYNEQFF,TGTGCCGGCCTGACAGGGAACTCCTACAATGAGCAGTTCTTC
TRBV7-9,TRBJ1-1,many,TRBD1,CASKRQTGAGEAFF,TGTGCCAGCAAACGCCAGACAGGGGCGGGTGAAGCTTTCTTT
TRBV19,TRBJ2-7,few,TRBD2,CASSTGSGSSYEQYF,TGTGCCAGTAGCACCGGGAGCGGGAGCTCCTACGAGCAGTACTTC
TRBV10-3,TRBJ1-1,many,NA,CAISAGMNTEAFF,TGTGCCATCAGTGCAGGGATGAACACTGAAGCTTTCTTT
TRBV24-1,TRBJ2-5,few,TRBD1,CATSGNSPGQGQETQYF,TGTGCCACCAGTGGCAACTCACCGGGACAGGGACAAGAGACCCAGTACTTC
TRBV7-9,TRBJ1-2,NA,NA,CASSPSRGYTF,TGTGCCAGCAGCCCATCGAGGGGCTACACCTTC
TRBV9,TRBJ2-5,many,TRBD2,CASSLGLAGVSETQYF,TGTGCCAGCAGCTTGGGACTAGCGGGAGTATCAGAGACCCAGTACTTC
TRBV20-1,TRBJ2-5,many,NA,CSARVRGTDETQYF,TGCAGTGCTAGAGTAAGGGGGACCGATGAGACCCAGTACTTC
TRBV12-3/TRBV12-4,TRBJ2-7,many,NA,CASSTRAYKYEQYF,TGTGCCAGCAGTACACGGGCGTACAAGTACGAGCAGTACTTC
TRBV7-9,TRBJ2-7,many,TRBD1,CASSELRETGKTYEQYF,TGTGCCAGCAGCGAACTAAGGGAGACAGGGAAAACCTACGAGCAGTACTTC
TRBV7-3,TRBJ2-1,many,TRBD2,CASSLSFGGLAGAWGRDNEQFF,TGTGCCAGCAGCTTAAGTTTCGGTGGACTAGCGGGAGCCTGGGGTCGGGACAATGAGCAGTTCTTC
TRBV18,TRBJ1-1,NA,NA,CASSPGDGRLGEAFF,TGTGCCAGCTCACCGGGCGACGGACGCTTGGGTGAAGCTTTCTTT
TRBV20-1,TRBJ2-5,many,TRBD2,CSAEIAGAGETQYF,TGCAGTGCCGAAATAGCGGGAGCCGGGGAGACCCAGTACTTC
TRBV7-8,TRBJ1-1,many,TRBD1,CASSLAGGSRGTEAFF,TGTGCCAGCAGCTTAGCAGGGGGCTCAAGGGGGACTGAAGCTTTCTTT
TRBV7-2,TRBJ2-5,many,NA,CASSYRAGREETQYF,TGTGCCAGCAGCTACCGAGCGGGCAGAGAGGAGACCCAGTACTTC
TRBV19,TRBJ2-2,NA,TRBD1,CASSIRGTGSTGELFF,TGTGCCAGTAGTATTCGGGGGACAGGGAGTACCGGGGAGCTGTTTTTT
TRBV6-1,TRBJ1-4,many,NA,CASSEKGRKEKLFF,TGTGCCAGCAGTGAAAAGGGGAGGAAGGAAAAACTGTTTTTT
TRBV14,TRBJ2-7,few,TRBD2,CASSRTLAGVYEQYF,TGTGCCAGCAGCCGCACCCTAGCGGGAGTCTACGAGCAGTACTTC
TRBV29-1,TRBJ1-2,many,NA,CEAGDMDYGYTF,TGCGAGGCCGGGGATATGGACTATGGCTACACCTTC
TRBV10-3,TRBJ1-1,many,NA,CAIGRGAEAFF,TGTGCCATCGGGCGGGGCGCTGAAGCTTTCTTT
TRBV7-3,TRBJ2-7,many,NA,CASSFGAGASYEQYF,TGTGCCAGCAGCTTTGGGGCAGGGGCTTCCTACGAGCAGTACTTC
TRBV11-2,TRBJ2-7,many,NA,CASSLPTSYPYEQYF,TGTGCCAGCAGCTTACCGACTAGTTACCCCTACGAGCAGTACTTC